This T cell receptor (beta chain) was sequenced in a study of blood T cell repertoires in COVID-19 (dated by TCRdb to the early 2020s). For the study in its entirety: Samples covering the acute and convalescent phases of COVID-19 were provided by collaborators in the United States, Italy and Spain. The prospective study material was composed of cDNA or gDNA derived from T cells, B-cell-depleted T cells, or PBMCs. Deeply sampled blood TCRbeta repertoires from subjects exposed to, actively infected with, or recovered from COVID-19 were included in the dataset. The repertoires were released in a freely available public database meant as a resource for research on the immune response to SARS-CoV-2. Samples were obtained from the ongoing ImmuneRACE study (first 160 participants) and from 1,254 subjects provided by 6 global collaborators. Nearly every sample came with metadata listing a de-identified subject ID, COVID-19 status, age in years and sex. Where available, HLA class I and class II types were taken from metadata supplied by the sample provider and were not determined by assay-based typing.

One collaborating source in Seattle enrolled patients while the patients were actively infected and followed the patients over time throughout the course of disease. Whole blood was collected in K2EDTA tubes by collaborating institutions according to the institutions' own protocols. For TCRbeta analysis, collaborator samples were shipped as frozen whole blood, as isolated PBMCs, or as DNA extracted from either sample type. This clone was detected only a few times. Its target antigen remains unknown. No base quality information exists; no much larger clone differs at one position. Points the paper makes about the study in general: The amount of clinical and demographic metadata varied by source and participant and was provided uncurated.

Via the germline V gene, CDR1 is SGHDN and CDR2 FVKESK. The CDR3 has 16 amino acids, counting the end cysteine and phenylalanine. The retained sequence is limited to the CDR3, 48 bases, with the frame set at the first base. V lost 1 base and J lost 6 bases; the stretch between them is 16 bases long. TCRbeta CDR3 regions were amplified from genomic DNA using the immunoSEQ Assay, a bias-controlled multiplex PCR. The paper's processing steps were these. Nucleated cell counts per sample were estimated from amplification of reference gene primers within the assay. To quantify the absolute abundance of each unique TCRbeta CDR3 rearrangement, sequence reads were collapsed and filtered. For each sample, productive Simpson clonality was calculated as the square root of Simpson's diversity index across productive rearrangements. Entries here come from immuneACCESS through TCRdb and include only in-frame sequences with V and J called. Some clones fail to appear in such tables; in the studies checked, an unresolved V gene covers under half of the shortfall, and the cause of the remainder is unknown. V and J calls and clone size come straight from that table; D and trimming were deduced from the DNA. For this sample the table gives roughly 300,000 clones, of which approximately 84% were detected only once. Roughly 1.5% of the sample comes from the top ten.

The chain joins TRBV14 to TRBJ2-1; TRBD1 is a weak D gene call, 5 bases matching. The sequenced sample consisted of peripheral blood. The source is a human donor with COVID-19, enrolled during active disease. The donor label of this sample is uncertain. The sequence in DNA is TGTGCCAGCAGCCAAGCTTCCTTCTGGGGCGTCAATGAGCAGTTCTTC. The encoded protein is CASSQASFWGVNEQFF.